This TCR beta chain is drawn from a study of early T cells in non-severe SARS-CoV-2 infection. Overall study context: Sequencing of bulk RNA from unsorted whole blood was done, without chain pairing. Study-wide findings and caveats: Sequences matched to VDJdb favored anti-spike CD8 responses, while private and CD4 specificities were missed.

This clonotype was seen a few times. The antigen is not known. Unique molecular identifiers were attached to individual cDNA molecules. A single record per CDR3 protein comes from TCRdb applying MiXCR to the 5' RACE reads. Among some 78,000 distinct CDR3 sequences listed, around 14% were seen once. The CDR3 contains 14 residues. Trimming left V 8 bases short and J 3 bases short, with 16 bases between. Germline loops: CDR1 MNHEY, CDR2 SVGAGI. The chain carries TRBV6-5 and TRBJ1-1, with D unresolved. This TCR derives from an adult who was a healthcare worker with PCR-confirmed SARS-CoV-2 infection or an uninfected control (not recorded which). The sequenced material came from whole blood. CDR3 amino acids: CASQMRMRDTEAFF. CDR3 sequence (DNA): TGTGCCAGCCAAATGCGCATGAGGGACACTGAAGCTTTCTTT.